The 10 T cell receptor beta chains reported below all come from one sample, sequenced in a study of Graves' ophthalmopathy and Graves' hyperthyroidism. Researchers took RNA transcripts and amplified TCR beta CDR3 regions from them. In the first round, RT-PCR was carried out with HTBI primers, and a multiplex PCR formed the second round. Each CDR3 protein gets one entry after TCRdb re-called the multiplex PCR reads with MiXCR. The data contain about 210,000 distinct CDR3 sequences, less than 30% of them seen just once; the ten biggest clones take up around 10%. Specimen: peripheral blood. The receptors were gathered from a man aged 50-59 years with Graves' ophthalmopathy.

There are many counts of this clonotype. V gene TRBV6-2 or TRBV6-3 combines with J gene TRBJ1-5; tentatively, D is TRBD1 (5 bases). Trimming left V 6 bases short and J 2 bases short, with 26 bases between. The CDR3 has 19 residues. From germline, CDR1 is MNHEY and CDR2 SVGEGT. The CDR3 DNA sequence: TGTGCCAGCAGCCCCTCGGCAGGGCCAACGGATAGAGGCAATCAGCCCCAGCATTTT. It is translated as CASSPSAGPTDRGNQPQHF.

This clonotype was observed many times. This chain's CDR3 is CASTAGQGDQPQHF. The CDR3 DNA follows: TGTGCCAGCACCGCCGGACAGGGCGATCAGCCCCAGCATTTT. The J gene is TRBJ1-5, the V gene TRBV6-1; 8 bases are shared with TRBD1. The CDR3 is 14 amino acids. CDR1 MNHNS and CDR2 SASEGT come from the germline V gene. V dropped 7 bases and J dropped 5; count of bases not matched to a gene: 7.

In its sample, this clonotype was seen many times. The rearrangement joins TRBV6-5 to TRBJ1-5, with D unresolved. Germline assignment: CDR1 MNHEY and CDR2 SVGAGI. The CDR3 contains 13 residues. V gave up 6 bases and J gave up 0 bases, with 6 bases separating them. The DNA of the CDR3 is TGTGCCAGCAGACGGTATAGCAATCAGCCCCAGCATTTT. This codes for CASRRYSNQPQHF.

In its sample, this clonotype was seen many times. An end of the junction differs from the germline gene, which may be a read error. The chain combines TRBV28 with TRBJ1-2; D ambiguous. Germline V gene lookup returns CDR1 MDHEN and CDR2 SYDVKM. The CDR3 contains 12 residues. The CDR3: CASSMAKYGYTF. The DNA for the CDR3 is TGTGCCAGCAGTATGGCTAAATATGGCTACACCTTC.

V gene TRBV4-1 combines with J gene TRBJ2-2; 8 bases are a match to TRBD1. The CDR3 totals 20 residues. CDR1 is MGHRA, CDR2 YSYEKL, per germline. V was pared by 4 bases and J by 8 bases, with 24 bases of the junction left unmatched. CDR3 sequence reads: CASSLLRTGQLGGWKGELFF. As DNA, the CDR3 is TGCGCCAGCAGCCTTCTTCGGACAGGGCAACTAGGGGGCTGGAAAGGGGAGCTGTTTTTT.

This clonotype was detected many times. The chain combines TRBV28 with TRBJ1-6; 7 positions match TRBD1. The ends lost 3 bases at V and 7 bases at J; junction bases unmatched: 6. The CDR3 contains 15 residues. Germline V CDR1 and CDR2: MDHEN, SYDVKM. CDR3 nucleotide sequence: TGTGCCAGCAGTTTTGAGGGGGCTGGGAATTCACCCCTCCACTTT. Translation: CASSFEGAGNSPLHF.

This clonotype was recorded once. The chain carries TRBV28 and TRBJ1-1; TRBD1 agrees at 9 bases. J lost 8 bases, V lost 5 bases, and 6 bases had no gene match. Germline CDR1 and CDR2: MDHEN and SYDVKM. The CDR3 is 13 amino acids. This chain's CDR3 is CASSTDRGGEAFF. The CDR3 nucleotides read TGTGCCAGCAGTACGGACAGGGGAGGAGAAGCTTTCTTT. The full variable domain, rest sourced from reference TRBV28 and TRBJ1-1, is DVKVTQSSRYLVKRTGEKVFLECVQDMDHENMFWYRQDPGLGLRLIYFSYDVKMKEKGDIPEGYSVSREKKERFSLILESASTNQTSMYLCASSTDRGGEAFFGQGTRLTVV.

This clonotype came up many times. V is TRBV11-1 and J is TRBJ2-7; perhaps TRBD2 as D (5 bases). The V gene's germline CDR1 is SGHAT and CDR2 FQDESV (reference sequence). This CDR3 spans 16 amino acids. Trimming shortened V by 6 bases and J by 1 base, and 19 bases separated the two germline ends. CDR3: CASRYHRGWGSYEQYF. The CDR3 DNA is TGTGCCAGCAGGTACCACCGGGGATGGGGTTCCTACGAGCAGTACTTC.

The CDR3 loop is CASSEPGLAGVAEQYF. CDR3 DNA: TGTGCCAGCAGCGAACCGGGACTAGCGGGAGTGGCCGAGCAGTACTTC. The chain uses TRBV6-1 and TRBJ2-7; TRBD2 agrees at 14 bases. The CDR3 runs 16 residues. The germline V gene has CDR1 MNHNS and CDR2 SASEGT. V was pared by 6 bases and J by 6 bases, with 10 bases of the junction left unmatched.

V and J are TRBV15 and TRBJ1-1, with D maybe TRBD1 (5 bases). This CDR3 is built from 16 residues. Germline loops: CDR1 LNHNV, CDR2 YYDKDF (reference sequence). Trimming stripped 3 bases from V and 1 base from J, with 15 bases between. This chain's CDR3 is CATSRSLAGTNTEAFF. The CDR3 bases are TGTGCCACCAGCAGGAGCCTGGCAGGGACGAACACTGAAGCTTTCTTT.